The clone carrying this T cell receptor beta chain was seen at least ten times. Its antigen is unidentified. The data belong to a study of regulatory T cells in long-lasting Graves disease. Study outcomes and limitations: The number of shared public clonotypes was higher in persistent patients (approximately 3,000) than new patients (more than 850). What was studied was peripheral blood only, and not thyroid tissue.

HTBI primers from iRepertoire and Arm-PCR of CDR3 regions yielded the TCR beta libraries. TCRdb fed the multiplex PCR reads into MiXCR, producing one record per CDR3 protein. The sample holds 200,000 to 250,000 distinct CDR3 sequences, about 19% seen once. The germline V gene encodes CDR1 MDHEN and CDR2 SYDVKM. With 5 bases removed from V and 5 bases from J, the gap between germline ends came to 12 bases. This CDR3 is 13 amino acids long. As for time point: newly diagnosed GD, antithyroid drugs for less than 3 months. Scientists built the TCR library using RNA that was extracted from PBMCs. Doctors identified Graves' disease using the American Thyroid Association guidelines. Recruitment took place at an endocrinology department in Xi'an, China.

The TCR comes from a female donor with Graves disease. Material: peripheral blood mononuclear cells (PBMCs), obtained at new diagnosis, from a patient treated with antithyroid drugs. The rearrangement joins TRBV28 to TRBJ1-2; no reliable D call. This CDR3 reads CASSLNQRYGYTF. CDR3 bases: TGTGCCAGCAGTCTAAACCAAAGATATGGCTACACCTTC.